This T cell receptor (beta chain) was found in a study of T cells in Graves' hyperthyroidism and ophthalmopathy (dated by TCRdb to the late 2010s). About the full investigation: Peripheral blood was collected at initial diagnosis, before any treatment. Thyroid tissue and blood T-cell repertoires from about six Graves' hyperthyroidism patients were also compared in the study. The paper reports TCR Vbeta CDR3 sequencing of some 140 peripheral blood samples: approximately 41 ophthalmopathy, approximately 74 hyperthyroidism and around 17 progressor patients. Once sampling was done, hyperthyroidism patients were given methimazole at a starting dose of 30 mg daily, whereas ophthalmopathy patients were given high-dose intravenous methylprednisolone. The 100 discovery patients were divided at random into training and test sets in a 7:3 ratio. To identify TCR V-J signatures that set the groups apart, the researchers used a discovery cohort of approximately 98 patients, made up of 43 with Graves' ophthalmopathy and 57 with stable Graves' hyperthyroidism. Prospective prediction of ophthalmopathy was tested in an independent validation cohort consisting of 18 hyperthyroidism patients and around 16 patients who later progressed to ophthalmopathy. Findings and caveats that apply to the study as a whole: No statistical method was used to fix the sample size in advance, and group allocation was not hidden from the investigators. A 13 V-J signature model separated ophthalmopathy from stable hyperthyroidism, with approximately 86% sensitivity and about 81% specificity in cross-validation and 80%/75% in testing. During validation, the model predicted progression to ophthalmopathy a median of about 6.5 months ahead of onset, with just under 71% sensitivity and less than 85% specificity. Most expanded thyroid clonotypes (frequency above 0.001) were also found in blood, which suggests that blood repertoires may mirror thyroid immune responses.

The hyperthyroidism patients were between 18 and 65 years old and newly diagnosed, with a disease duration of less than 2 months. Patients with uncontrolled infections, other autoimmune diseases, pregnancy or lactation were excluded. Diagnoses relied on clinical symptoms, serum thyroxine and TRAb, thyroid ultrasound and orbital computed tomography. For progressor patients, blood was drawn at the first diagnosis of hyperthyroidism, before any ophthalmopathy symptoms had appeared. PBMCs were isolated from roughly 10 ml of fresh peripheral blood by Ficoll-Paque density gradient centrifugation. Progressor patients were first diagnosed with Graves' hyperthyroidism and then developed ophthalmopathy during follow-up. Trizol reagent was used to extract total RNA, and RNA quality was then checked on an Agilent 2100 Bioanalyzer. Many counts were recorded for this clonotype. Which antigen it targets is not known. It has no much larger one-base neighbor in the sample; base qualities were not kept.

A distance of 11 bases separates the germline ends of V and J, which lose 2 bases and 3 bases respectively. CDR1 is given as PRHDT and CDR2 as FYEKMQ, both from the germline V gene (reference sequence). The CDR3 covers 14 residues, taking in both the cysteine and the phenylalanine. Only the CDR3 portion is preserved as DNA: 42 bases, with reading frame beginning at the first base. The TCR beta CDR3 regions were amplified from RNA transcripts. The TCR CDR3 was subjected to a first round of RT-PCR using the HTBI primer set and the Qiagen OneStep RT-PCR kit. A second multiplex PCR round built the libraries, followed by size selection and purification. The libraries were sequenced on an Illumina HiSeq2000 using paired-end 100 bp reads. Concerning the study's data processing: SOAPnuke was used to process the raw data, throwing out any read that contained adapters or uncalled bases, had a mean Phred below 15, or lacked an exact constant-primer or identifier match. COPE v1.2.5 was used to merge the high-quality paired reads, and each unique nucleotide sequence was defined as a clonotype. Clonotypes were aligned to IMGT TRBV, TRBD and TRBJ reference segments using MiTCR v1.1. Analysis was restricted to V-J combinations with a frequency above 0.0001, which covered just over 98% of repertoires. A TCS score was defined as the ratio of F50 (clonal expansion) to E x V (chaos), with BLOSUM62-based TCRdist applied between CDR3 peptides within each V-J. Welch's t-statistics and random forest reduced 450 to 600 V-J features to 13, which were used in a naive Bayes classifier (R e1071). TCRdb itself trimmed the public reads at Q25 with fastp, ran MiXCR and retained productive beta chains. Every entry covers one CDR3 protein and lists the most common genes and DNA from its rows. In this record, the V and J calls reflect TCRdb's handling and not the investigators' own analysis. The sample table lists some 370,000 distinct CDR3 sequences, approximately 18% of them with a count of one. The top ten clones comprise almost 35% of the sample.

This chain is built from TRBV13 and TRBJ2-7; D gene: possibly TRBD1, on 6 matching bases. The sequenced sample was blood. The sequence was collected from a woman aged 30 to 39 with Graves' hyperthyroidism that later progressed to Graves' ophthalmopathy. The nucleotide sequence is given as TGTGCCAGCAGCTTACAGGACAGTAACTACGAGCAGTACTTC. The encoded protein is CASSLQDSNYEQYF. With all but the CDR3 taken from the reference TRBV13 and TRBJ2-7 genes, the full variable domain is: AAGVIQSPRHLIKEKRETATLKCYPIPRHDTVYWYQQGPGQDPQFLISFYEKMQSDKGSIPDRFSAQQFSDYHSELNMSSLELGDSALYFCASSLQDSNYEQYFGPGTRLTVT.